These T cell receptor beta chains were read from a single sample in a study of T cell responses to AZD1222 COVID-19 vaccine. Produced via immunoSEQ multiplex PCR; TCRdb's table is partial and in-frame only. The table shows 150,000 to 200,000 clones, with about 90% occurring only once. The input for sequencing was peripheral blood, taken on day 0 of MenACWY control vaccination. The receptor set was obtained from an adult in good health. Each CDR3 is given with its conserved first and last residue. D genes are given only for firm matches. Clone size is given for some rows only: seen once, a few or many times, or a class if the clone is expanded.

clone_size	d_call	v_call	j_call	cdr3_nt	cdr3_aa
.	.	TRBV19	TRBJ2-2	TGTGCCAGTAGTTGGGGAGAGAACACCGGGGAGCTGTTTTTT	CASSWGENTGELFF
.	.	TRBV6-5	TRBJ2-1	TGTGCCAGCAGCGGAGGGCCCTACAATGAGCAGTTCTTC	CASSGGPYNEQFF
.	.	TRBV27	TRBJ2-2	TGTGCCAGCAGTTTGCTGGCAGGGTTGGCCGGGGAGCTGTTTTTT	CASSLLAGLAGELFF
.	TRBD1	TRBV10-3	TRBJ2-7	TGTGCCATCAGAGACAGGGGTAGCTCCTACGAGCAGTACTTC	CAIRDRGSSYEQYF
.	TRBD2	TRBV5-4	TRBJ2-1	TGTGCCAGTACCGGGACTAGCGACGATGAGCAGTTCTTC	CASTGTSDDEQFF
.	TRBD2	TRBV7-9	TRBJ2-3	TGTGCCAGCAGCTTAGCGGGAGGGACAGATACGCAGTATTTT	CASSLAGGTDTQYF
.	.	TRBV5-1	TRBJ1-4	TGCGCCAGCAGCCGGCAGGGGACTGAAAAACTGTTTTTT	CASSRQGTEKLFF
.	.	TRBV7-2	TRBJ1-1	TGTGCCAGCAGCCGTCGGGGGGACACTGAAGCTTTCTTT	CASSRRGDTEAFF
.	.	TRBV6-5	TRBJ2-7	TGTGCCAGCAGTTACGCGGTTGGGGGGTCCTACGAGCAGTACTTC	CASSYAVGGSYEQYF
.	.	TRBV28	TRBJ2-3	TGTGCCAGCAGTTCCTCCCTTATCGCGGATACGCAGTATTTT	CASSSSLIADTQYF
.	.	TRBV5-4	TRBJ2-5	TGTGCCAGCAGCCCCCACCTCGACCTCCAAGAGACCCAGTACTTC	CASSPHLDLQETQYF
.	.	TRBV28	TRBJ2-3	TGTGCCAGCAGAAATCAACCCTCGAGCACAGATACGCAGTATTTT	CASRNQPSSTDTQYF
once	.	TRBV27	TRBJ2-1	TGTGCCAGCAGTTTATCGTCGTTCCAGGGGGAGCAGTTCTTC	CASSLSSFQGEQFF
.	.	TRBV5-4	TRBJ2-1	TGTGCCAGCAGCTTGGGTAGGCGGGGACAGAATGAGCAGTTCTTC	CASSLGRRGQNEQFF
.	.	TRBV12-3/TRBV12-4	TRBJ1-2	TGTGCCAGCAGTTTGGGGGGAACCTATGGCTACACCTTC	CASSLGGTYGYTF
.	TRBD2	TRBV28	TRBJ2-3	TGTGCCAGCACTAGCGGGGAAACCACAGATACGCAGTATTTT	CASTSGETTDTQYF
.	TRBD2	TRBV10-3	TRBJ2-2	TGTGCCATCAGCGAGGATAGCGGGGCGAACACCGGGGAGCTGTTTTTT	CAISEDSGANTGELFF
.	TRBD1	TRBV7-2	TRBJ2-7	TGTGCCAGCAGCCTTGGGCTGACAGGGTGGCCCGAGCAGTACTTC	CASSLGLTGWPEQYF
.	.	TRBV19	TRBJ1-5	TGTGCCAGTAGAGAGGATGGCTTCGGGGCTCAGCCCCAGCATTTT	CASREDGFGAQPQHF
.	TRBD1	TRBV30	TRBJ2-2	TGTGCCTGGAAAAAGACAGGGGGCCATACCGGGGAGCTGTTTTTT	CAWKKTGGHTGELFF
.	.	TRBV5-1	TRBJ1-1	TGCGCCAGCGGGGGGCAGGGGAACACTGAAGCTTTCTTT	CASGGQGNTEAFF
.	.	TRBV6-5	TRBJ1-2	TGTGCCAGCAGTTACTCGAGTTGGGGTAGCGTTGGCTACACCTTC	CASSYSSWGSVGYTF
.	.	TRBV3-1/TRBV3-2	TRBJ1-6	TGTGCCAGCAGCCAAGAATCCTTTCCGAATTCACCCCTCCACTTT	CASSQESFPNSPLHF
once	.	TRBV10-2	TRBJ1-5	TGCGCCAGCAGCCCCGCCAGTAGGGGCAATCAGCCCCAGCATTTT	CASSPASRGNQPQHF
.	TRBD2	TRBV15	TRBJ2-1	TGTGCCACCAGTTTCTTGGGCGGGAGAGCAAATGAGCAGTTCTTC	CATSFLGGRANEQFF
.	.	TRBV19	TRBJ1-5	TGTGCCAGTGAGGGGTCAGGGCGCCAGCCCCAGCATTTT	CASEGSGRQPQHF
.	.	TRBV5-1	TRBJ1-3	TGCGCCAGCAGCCCGGGCGGAGCCCAGGCTGGAAACACCATATATTTT	CASSPGGAQAGNTIYF
few	.	TRBV27	TRBJ1-5	TGTGCCAGCAGTTTATCGAGACACCCTAGCAATCAGCCCCAGCATTTT	CASSLSRHPSNQPQHF
.	.	TRBV18	TRBJ1-2	TGTGCCAGCTCAACCCCGCAAGGGACCTATGGCTACACCTTC	CASSTPQGTYGYTF
.	TRBD2	TRBV6-5	TRBJ2-7	TGTGCCAGCCGGACTAGCGGGAGAGGTCGGGAGCAGTACTTC	CASRTSGRGREQYF
.	.	TRBV5-1	TRBJ2-2	TGCGCCAGCAATAGGGACACCAACACCGGGGAGCTGTTTTTT	CASNRDTNTGELFF
.	TRBD1	TRBV28	TRBJ1-3	TGTGCCAGCAGTTCGGCAGGGGGGGTTGGAAACACCATATATTTT	CASSSAGGVGNTIYF
.	TRBD2	TRBV3-1/TRBV3-2	TRBJ2-7	TGTGCCAGCAGCGGGACGGGGGGGGCCTACGAGCAGTACTTC	CASSGTGGAYEQYF
.	.	TRBV10-3	TRBJ2-3	TGTGCCATCAGTTTGACTGGCTTCACAGATACGCAGTATTTT	CAISLTGFTDTQYF
.	.	TRBV10-1	TRBJ2-7	TGCGCCAGCAGTGAGACATGCGAGCAGTACTTC	CASSETCEQYF
.	TRBD2	TRBV5-5	TRBJ2-7	TGTGCCAGCAGCACCGGACTAGCGGGACCTTACGAGCAGTACTTC	CASSTGLAGPYEQYF
.	TRBD1	TRBV7-9	TRBJ1-2	TGTGCTAGCAGCTCAACCACAGGGGCCGACTATGGCTACACCTTC	CASSSTTGADYGYTF
.	.	TRBV3-1/TRBV3-2	TRBJ1-2	TGTGCCAGCAGCCAAAGAGACAGAGACTATGGCTACACCTTC	CASSQRDRDYGYTF
.	.	TRBV6-6	TRBJ2-7	TGTGCCAGCAGTTCCAAGGGGGTGAGCGGTTACGAGCAGTACTTC	CASSSKGVSGYEQYF
.	.	TRBV21-1	TRBJ2-7	TGTGCCAGCAGCAAAGCGCTTAGGGGCAGGGGAACCGTCTGCGAGCAGTACTTC	CASSKALRGRGTVCEQYF
.	TRBD1	TRBV7-2	TRBJ2-7	TGTGCCAGCAGCCCCGGGACAGGGGGCTACGAGCAGTACTTC	CASSPGTGGYEQYF
.	.	TRBV2	TRBJ2-3	TGTGCCAGCATCCCGACTAGGGATACGCAGTATTTT	CASIPTRDTQYF
.	TRBD2	TRBV16	TRBJ2-3	TGTGCCAGCAGCCCCTTAGCGGGAAGCACAGATACGCAGTATTTT	CASSPLAGSTDTQYF
.	TRBD2	TRBV9	TRBJ2-7	TGTGCCAGCAGCGTAGGAACTGGACTAGCGGGAGGCGAGCAGTACTTC	CASSVGTGLAGGEQYF
.	TRBD1	TRBV3-1/TRBV3-2	TRBJ2-7	TGTGCCAGCAGCCAAGGACAGGGGGCGTTGCACGAGCAGTACTTC	CASSQGQGALHEQYF
few	TRBD2	TRBV6-5	TRBJ2-1	TGTGCCAGCAGTCTTAGCGGGGGGGCCGCCCATGAGCAGTTCTTC	CASSLSGGAAHEQFF
.	TRBD1	TRBV4-2	TRBJ2-5	TGTGCCAGCAGCCTCTTAGGGACAGGGAAATCCTATTCGGAGACCCAGTACTTC	CASSLLGTGKSYSETQYF
once	.	TRBV2	TRBJ2-2	TGTGCCAGCAGTGAGGGTAACAGCGCGAACACCGGGGAGCTGTTTTTT	CASSEGNSANTGELFF
few	.	TRBV6-5	TRBJ1-1	TGTGCCAGCAGACCTCAGAACACTGAAGCTTTCTTT	CASRPQNTEAFF
.	.	TRBV3-1/TRBV3-2	TRBJ1-6	TGTGCCAGCAGCTATACCAGGAATTCACCCCTCCACTTT	CASSYTRNSPLHF
few	.	TRBV5-1	TRBJ1-5	TGCGCCAGCAGCCTGGCCGGACAGTCTGATCAGCCCCAGCATTTT	CASSLAGQSDQPQHF
.	.	TRBV5-8	TRBJ1-4	TGTGCCAGCAGCTTGTCAAGCACAACTAATGAAAAACTGTTTTTT	CASSLSSTTNEKLFF
.	.	TRBV7-9	TRBJ2-7	TGTGCCAGCAGCTTACTAGGGGCAGGGCAGTACGAGCAGTACTTC	CASSLLGAGQYEQYF
few	.	TRBV6-5	TRBJ1-2	TGTGCCAGCAGTTACGGCAGGGACTATGGCTACACCTTC	CASSYGRDYGYTF
.	.	TRBV7-6	TRBJ1-3	TGTGCCAGCAGCTCAGATAGAGGACGGAGCTCTGGAAACACCATATATTTT	CASSSDRGRSSGNTIYF
.	.	TRBV19	TRBJ2-7	TGTGCCAGTCGGGTTCGGGGCGGGCCGGCCTACGAGCAGTACTTC	CASRVRGGPAYEQYF
few	.	TRBV2	TRBJ2-1	TGTGCCAGCAGTAGAGGGTCCTACAATGAGCAGTTCTTC	CASSRGSYNEQFF